In its sample, the clone carrying this T cell receptor beta chain was seen many times. This specimen comes from a study of identical twins. Each CDR3 protein gets one entry after TCRdb re-called the 5' RACE reads with MiXCR. The sample shows hundreds of thousands of distinct CDR3 sequences, approximately 18% of them seen only once. V dropped 5 bases and J dropped 4 bases, with 8 bases sitting between them. The CDR3 runs 13 residues. Germline CDR1 SGHVS, CDR2 FQNEAQ. This same sample was also part of a study on T cells expressing NK-cell markers.

The sequence was obtained from a young woman in good health. Sequenced input: PBMCs. This chain links TRBV7-8 with TRBJ2-2; D is uncertain. In nucleotides, the CDR3 is TGTGCCAGCAGCCTAAGACTCACCGGGGAGCTGTTTTTT. Encoded protein: CASSLRLTGELFF.